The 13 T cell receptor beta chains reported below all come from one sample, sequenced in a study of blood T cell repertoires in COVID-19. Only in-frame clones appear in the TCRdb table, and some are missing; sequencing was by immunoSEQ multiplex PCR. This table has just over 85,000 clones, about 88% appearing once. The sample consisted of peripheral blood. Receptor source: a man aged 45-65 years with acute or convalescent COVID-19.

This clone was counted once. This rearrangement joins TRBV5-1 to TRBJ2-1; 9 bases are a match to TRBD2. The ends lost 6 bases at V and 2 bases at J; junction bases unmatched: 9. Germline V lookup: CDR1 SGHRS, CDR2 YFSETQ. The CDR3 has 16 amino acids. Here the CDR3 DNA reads TGCGCCAGCACGGGCGGGGGGGCTGGCACCTACAATGAGCAGTTCTTC. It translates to CASTGGGAGTYNEQFF.

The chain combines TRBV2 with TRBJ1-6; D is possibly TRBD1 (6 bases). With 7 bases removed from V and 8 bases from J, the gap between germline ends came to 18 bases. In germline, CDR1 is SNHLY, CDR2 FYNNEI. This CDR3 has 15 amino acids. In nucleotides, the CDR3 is TGTGCCAGCACCGGGGACGGACAGATAGATTCACCCCTCCACTTT. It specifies CASTGDGQIDSPLHF.

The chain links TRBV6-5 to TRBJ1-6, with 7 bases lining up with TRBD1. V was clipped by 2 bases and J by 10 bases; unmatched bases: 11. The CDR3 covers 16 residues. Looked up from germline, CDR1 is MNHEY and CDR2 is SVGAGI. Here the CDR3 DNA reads TGTGCCAGCAGTTACAGGTTAACAGGGGCACGATCACCCCTCCACTTT. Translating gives CASSYRLTGARSPLHF.

The DNA for the CDR3 is TGTGCCAGCAGCCGAAGCAGGGTTGGGATGACTGAAGCTTTCTTT. Its translation: CASSRSRVGMTEAFF. The gene calls are TRBV6-5 and TRBJ1-1; D is possibly TRBD1 (5 bases). This CDR3 has 15 amino acids. CDR1 and CDR2 (germline): MNHEY, SVGAGI. V was pared by 6 bases and J by 5 bases, with 19 bases between.

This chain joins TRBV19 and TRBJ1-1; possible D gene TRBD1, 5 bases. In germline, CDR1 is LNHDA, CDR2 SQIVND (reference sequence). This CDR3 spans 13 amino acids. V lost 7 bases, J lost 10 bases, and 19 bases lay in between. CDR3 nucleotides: TGTGCCAGTATACCGCTCGGGACTCCGGGAGCTTTCTTT. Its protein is CASIPLGTPGAFF.

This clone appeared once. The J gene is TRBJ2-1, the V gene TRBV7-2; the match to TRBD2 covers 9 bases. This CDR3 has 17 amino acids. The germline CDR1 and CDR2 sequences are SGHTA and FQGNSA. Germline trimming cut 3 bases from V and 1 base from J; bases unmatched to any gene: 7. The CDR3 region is CASSLGGGAGSYNEQFF. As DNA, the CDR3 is TGTGCCAGCAGCTTGGGCGGGGGGGCTGGATCCTACAATGAGCAGTTCTTC.

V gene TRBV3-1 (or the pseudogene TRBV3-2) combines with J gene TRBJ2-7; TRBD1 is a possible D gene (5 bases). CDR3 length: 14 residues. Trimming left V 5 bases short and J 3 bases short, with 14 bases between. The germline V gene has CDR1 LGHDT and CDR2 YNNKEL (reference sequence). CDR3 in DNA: TGTGCCAGCAGCTCTACAGGAGTTAACTACGAGCAGTACTTC. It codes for CASSSTGVNYEQYF.

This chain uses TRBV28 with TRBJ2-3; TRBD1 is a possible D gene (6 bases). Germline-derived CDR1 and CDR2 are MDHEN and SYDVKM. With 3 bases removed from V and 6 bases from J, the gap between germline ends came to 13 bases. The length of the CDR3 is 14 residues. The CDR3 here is CASSFIRQDDTQYF. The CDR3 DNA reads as TGTGCCAGCAGTTTCATTAGACAGGATGATACGCAGTATTTT.

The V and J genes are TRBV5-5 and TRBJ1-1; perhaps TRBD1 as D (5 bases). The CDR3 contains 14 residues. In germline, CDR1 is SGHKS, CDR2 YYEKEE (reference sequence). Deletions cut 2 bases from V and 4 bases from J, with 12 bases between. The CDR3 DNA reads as TGTGCCAGCAGCTTCTCCCTGGGGGGCACTGAAGCTTTCTTT. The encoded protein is CASSFSLGGTEAFF.

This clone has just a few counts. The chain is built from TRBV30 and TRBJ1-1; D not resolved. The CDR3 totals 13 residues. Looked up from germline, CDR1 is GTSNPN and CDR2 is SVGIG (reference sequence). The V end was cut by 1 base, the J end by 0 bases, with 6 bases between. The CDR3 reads CAWSGEMNTEAFF. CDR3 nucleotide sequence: TGTGCCTGGAGTGGGGAGATGAACACTGAAGCTTTCTTT.

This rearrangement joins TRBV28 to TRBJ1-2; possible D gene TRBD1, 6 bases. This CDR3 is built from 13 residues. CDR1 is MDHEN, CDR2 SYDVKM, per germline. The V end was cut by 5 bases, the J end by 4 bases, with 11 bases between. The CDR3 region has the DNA TGTGCCAGCAGTCCGGAACAGGGCTATGGCTACACCTTC. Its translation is CASSPEQGYGYTF.

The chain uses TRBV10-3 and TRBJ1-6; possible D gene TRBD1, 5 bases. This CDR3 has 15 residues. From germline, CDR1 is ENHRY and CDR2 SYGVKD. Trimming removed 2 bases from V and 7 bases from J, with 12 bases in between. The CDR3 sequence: CAISEGGDVNSPLHF. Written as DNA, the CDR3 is TGTGCCATCAGTGAGGGGGGGGATGTAAATTCACCCCTCCACTTT.

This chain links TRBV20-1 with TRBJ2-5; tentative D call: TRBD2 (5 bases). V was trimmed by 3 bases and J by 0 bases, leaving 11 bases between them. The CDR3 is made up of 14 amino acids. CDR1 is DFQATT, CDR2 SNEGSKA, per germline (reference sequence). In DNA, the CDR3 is TGCAGTGCTAGTCTCTGGGGAGACCAAGAGACCCAGTACTTC. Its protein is CSASLWGDQETQYF.